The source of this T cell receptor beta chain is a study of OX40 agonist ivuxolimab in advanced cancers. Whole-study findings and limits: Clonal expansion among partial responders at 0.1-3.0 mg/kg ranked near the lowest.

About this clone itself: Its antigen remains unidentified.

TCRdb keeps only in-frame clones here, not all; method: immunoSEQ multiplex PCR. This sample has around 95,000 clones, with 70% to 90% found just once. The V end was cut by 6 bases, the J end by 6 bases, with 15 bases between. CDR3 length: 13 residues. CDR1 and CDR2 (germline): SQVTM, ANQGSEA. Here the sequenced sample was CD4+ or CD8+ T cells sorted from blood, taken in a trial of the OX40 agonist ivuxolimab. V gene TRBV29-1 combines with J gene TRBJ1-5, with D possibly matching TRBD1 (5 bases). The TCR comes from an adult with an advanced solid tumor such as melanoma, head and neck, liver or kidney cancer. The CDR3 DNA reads TGCAGCGTGGGCCCGGGGGTAGGTCAGCCCCAGCATTTT. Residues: CSVGPGVGQPQHF.